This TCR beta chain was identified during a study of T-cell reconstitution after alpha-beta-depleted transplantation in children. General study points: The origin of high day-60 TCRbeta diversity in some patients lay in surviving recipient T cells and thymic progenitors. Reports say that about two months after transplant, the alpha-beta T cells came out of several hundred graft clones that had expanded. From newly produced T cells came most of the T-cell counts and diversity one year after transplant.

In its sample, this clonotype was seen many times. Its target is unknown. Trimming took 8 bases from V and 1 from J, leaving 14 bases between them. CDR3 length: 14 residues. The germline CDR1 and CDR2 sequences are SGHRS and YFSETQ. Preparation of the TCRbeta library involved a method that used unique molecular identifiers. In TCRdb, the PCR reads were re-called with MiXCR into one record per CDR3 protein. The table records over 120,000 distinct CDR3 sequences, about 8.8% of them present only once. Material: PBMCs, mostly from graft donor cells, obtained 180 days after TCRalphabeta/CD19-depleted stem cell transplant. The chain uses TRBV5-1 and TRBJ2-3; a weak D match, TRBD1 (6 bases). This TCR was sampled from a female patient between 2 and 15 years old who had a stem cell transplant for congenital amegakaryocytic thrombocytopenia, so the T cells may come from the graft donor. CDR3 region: CARHRARGTDTQYF. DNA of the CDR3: TGCGCCAGGCACAGGGCCCGCGGCACAGATACGCAGTATTTT.